A single sample is the source of the 10 T cell receptor beta chains below, sequenced in a study of monozygotic twins with inflammatory bowel disease. TCRdb re-called the 5' RACE reads and catalogs CDR3 proteins one per entry, DNA excluded. The sample has around 100,000 distinct CDR3 sequences. The sequencing input was blood. The source of these receptors is a human donor with ulcerative colitis or Crohn's disease, or a healthy co-twin of an affected twin (not recorded which).

The rearrangement links TRBV3-1 to TRBJ2-5; TCRdb indicates TRBD2, and absent DNA this call remains unverified. Germline CDR1 and CDR2: LGHDT and YNNKEL (reference sequence). The CDR3 runs to 17 residues. CDR3 loop: CASSQGRLGPPRETQYF.

V gene TRBV5-1 combines with J gene TRBJ2-7; TCRdb names TRBD2, which stays unverified in the absence of DNA. This CDR3 has 15 amino acids. Germline V gene lookup returns CDR1 SGHRS and CDR2 YFSETQ. CDR3: CASSFSAGGLYEQYF. Drawing the rest from reference TRBV5-1 and TRBJ2-7, the complete variable domain is KAGVTQTPRYLIKTRGQQVTLSCSPISGHRSVSWYQQTPGQGLQFLFEYFSETQRNKGNFPGRFSGRQFSNSRSEMNVSTLELGDSALYLCASSFSAGGLYEQYFGPGTRLTVT.

This chain joins TRBV7-2 and TRBJ1-4. This CDR3 has 11 amino acids. The germline CDR1 and CDR2 sequences are SGHTA and FQGNSA. The CDR3 region is CASSLTKKLFF.

The rearrangement links TRBV5-5 to TRBJ2-7; checking the TCRdb D call of TRBD1 is not possible without DNA. The V gene's germline CDR1 is SGHKS and CDR2 YYEKEE (reference sequence). CDR3 length equals 15 residues. CDR3 sequence: CASSFSPADLYEQYF. The variable domain in full, with the rest retrieved from reference TRBV5-5 and TRBJ2-7, is DAGVTQSPTHLIKTRGQQVTLRCSPISGHKSVSWYQQVLGQGPQFIFQYYEKEERGRGNFPDRFSARQFPNYSSELNVNALLLGDSALYLCASSFSPADLYEQYFGPGTRLTVT.

This chain joins TRBV7-8 and TRBJ2-1; absent DNA, TCRdb's TRBD2 call cannot be checked. The CDR3 extends over 18 amino acids. CDR1 and CDR2 (germline): SGHVS, FQNEAQ. This CDR3 reads CASSLYPPGREGYNEQFF. The full variable domain, rest sourced from reference TRBV7-8 and TRBJ2-1, is GAGVSQSPRYKVAKRGQDVALRCDPISGHVSLFWYQQALGQGPEFLTYFQNEAQLDKSGLPSDRFFAERPEGSVSTLKIQRTQQEDSAVYLCASSLYPPGREGYNEQFFGPGTRLTVL.

The V call is TRBV5-1, the J call TRBJ1-1; TCRdb outputs TRBD1, but without DNA this stays unchecked. The CDR3 has 15 amino acids. CDR1 SGHRS and CDR2 YFSETQ come from the germline V gene. CDR3 loop: CASSRGTGGITEAFF. The entire variable domain, with the rest obtained from reference TRBV5-1 and TRBJ1-1, is as follows: KAGVTQTPRYLIKTRGQQVTLSCSPISGHRSVSWYQQTPGQGLQFLFEYFSETQRNKGNFPGRFSGRQFSNSRSEMNVSTLELGDSALYLCASSRGTGGITEAFFGQGTRLTVV.

This chain uses TRBV7-2 with TRBJ2-1. Looked up from germline, CDR1 is SGHTA and CDR2 is FQGNSA. CDR3 size: 13 residues. The CDR3 sequence is CASSFVPNNEQFF. Full variable domain (remainder filled in from reference TRBV7-2 and TRBJ2-1): GAGVSQSPSNKVTEKGKDVELRCDPISGHTALYWYRQSLGQGLEFLIYFQGNSAPDKSGLPSDRFSAERTGGSVSTLTIQRTQQEDSAVYLCASSFVPNNEQFFGPGTRLTVL.

The chain employs TRBV3-1 and TRBJ2-3. Germline V lookup: CDR1 LGHDT, CDR2 YNNKEL (reference sequence). The CDR3 has 15 residues. CDR3 amino acids: CASSQGSSQADTQYF.

V usage is TRBV7-6 and J usage is TRBJ2-1. Germline V lookup: CDR1 SGHVS, CDR2 FNYEAQ. This CDR3 has 13 residues. Here the CDR3 reads CASSTSSYNEQFF.

V gene TRBV24-1 combines with J gene TRBJ2-1; as DNA is missing, the TRBD1 call by TCRdb cannot be tested. Germline loops: CDR1 KGHDR, CDR2 SFDVKD. The CDR3 runs to 15 residues. CDR3 sequence: CATSDFVGTGNEQFF.